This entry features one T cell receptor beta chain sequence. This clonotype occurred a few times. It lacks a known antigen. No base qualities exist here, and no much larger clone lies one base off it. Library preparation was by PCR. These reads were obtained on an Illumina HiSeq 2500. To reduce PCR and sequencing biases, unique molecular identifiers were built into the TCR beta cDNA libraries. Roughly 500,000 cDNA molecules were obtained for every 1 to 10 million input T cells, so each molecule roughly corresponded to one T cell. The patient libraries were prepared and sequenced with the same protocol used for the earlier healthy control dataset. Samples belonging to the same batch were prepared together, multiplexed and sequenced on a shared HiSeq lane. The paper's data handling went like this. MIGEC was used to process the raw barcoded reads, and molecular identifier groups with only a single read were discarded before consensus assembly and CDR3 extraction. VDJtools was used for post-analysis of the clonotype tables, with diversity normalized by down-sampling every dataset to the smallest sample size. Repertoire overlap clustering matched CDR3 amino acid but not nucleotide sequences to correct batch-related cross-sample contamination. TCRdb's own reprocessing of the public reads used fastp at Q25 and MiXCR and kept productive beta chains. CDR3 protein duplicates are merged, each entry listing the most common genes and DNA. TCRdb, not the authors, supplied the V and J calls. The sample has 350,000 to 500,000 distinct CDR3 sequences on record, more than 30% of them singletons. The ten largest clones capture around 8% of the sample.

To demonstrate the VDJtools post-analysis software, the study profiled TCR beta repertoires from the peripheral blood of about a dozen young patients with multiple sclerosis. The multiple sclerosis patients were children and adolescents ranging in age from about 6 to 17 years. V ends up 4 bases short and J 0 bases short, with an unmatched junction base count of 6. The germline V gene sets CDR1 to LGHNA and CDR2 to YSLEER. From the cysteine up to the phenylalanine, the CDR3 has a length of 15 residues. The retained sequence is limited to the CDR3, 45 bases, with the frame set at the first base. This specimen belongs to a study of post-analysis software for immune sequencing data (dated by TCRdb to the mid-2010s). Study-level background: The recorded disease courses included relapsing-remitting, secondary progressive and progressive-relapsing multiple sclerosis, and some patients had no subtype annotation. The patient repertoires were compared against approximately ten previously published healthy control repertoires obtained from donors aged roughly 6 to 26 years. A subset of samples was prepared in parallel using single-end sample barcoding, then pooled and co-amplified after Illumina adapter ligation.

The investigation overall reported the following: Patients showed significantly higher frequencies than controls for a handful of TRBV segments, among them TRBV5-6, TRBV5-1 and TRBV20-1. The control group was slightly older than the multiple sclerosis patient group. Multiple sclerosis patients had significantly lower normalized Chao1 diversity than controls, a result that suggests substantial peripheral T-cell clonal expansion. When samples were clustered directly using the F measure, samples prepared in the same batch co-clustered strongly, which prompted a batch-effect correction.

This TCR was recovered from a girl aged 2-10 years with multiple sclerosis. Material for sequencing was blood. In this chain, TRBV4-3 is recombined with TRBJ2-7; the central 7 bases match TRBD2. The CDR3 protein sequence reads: CASSRAGATSYEQYF. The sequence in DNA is TGCGCCAGCAGCCGGGCGGGAGCCACCTCCTACGAGCAGTACTTC.